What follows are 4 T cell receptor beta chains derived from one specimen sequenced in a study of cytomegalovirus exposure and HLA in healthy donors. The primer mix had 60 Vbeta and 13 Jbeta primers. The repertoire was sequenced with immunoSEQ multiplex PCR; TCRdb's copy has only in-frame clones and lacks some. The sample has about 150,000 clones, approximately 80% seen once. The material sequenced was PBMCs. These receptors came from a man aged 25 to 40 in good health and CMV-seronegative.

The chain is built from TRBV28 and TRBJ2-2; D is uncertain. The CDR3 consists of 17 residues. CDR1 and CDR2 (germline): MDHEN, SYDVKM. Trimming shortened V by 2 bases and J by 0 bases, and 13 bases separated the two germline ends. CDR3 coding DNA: TGTGCCAGCAGTTTACCCTCGCGGAGACCGAACACCGGGGAGCTGTTTTTT. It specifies CASSLPSRRPNTGELFF.

The CDR3 bases are TGTGCCAGCAGCCCATCCTTAGCGGGAGGGCACACAGATACGCAGTATTTT. Its translation is CASSPSLAGGHTDTQYF. The chain combines TRBV7-8 with TRBJ2-3; 11 bases align to TRBD2. CDR1 and CDR2 from the germline V gene are SGHVS and FQNEAQ. V lost 5 bases, J lost 2 bases, and 9 bases stayed unmatched. The CDR3 is 17 residues long.

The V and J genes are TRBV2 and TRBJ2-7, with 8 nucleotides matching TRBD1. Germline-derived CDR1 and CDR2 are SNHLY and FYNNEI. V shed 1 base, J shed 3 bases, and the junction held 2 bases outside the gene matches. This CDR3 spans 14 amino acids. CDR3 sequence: CASSEDGTGYEQYF. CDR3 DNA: TGTGCCAGCAGTGAAGATGGGACAGGCTACGAGCAGTACTTC.

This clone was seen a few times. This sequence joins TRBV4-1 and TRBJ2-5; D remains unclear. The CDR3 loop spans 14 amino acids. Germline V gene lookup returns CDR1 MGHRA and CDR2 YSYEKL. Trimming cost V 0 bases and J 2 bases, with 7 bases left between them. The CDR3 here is CASSQEGRQETQYF. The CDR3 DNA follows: TGCGCCAGCAGCCAAGAGGGCAGACAAGAGACCCAGTACTTC.